These T cell receptor beta chains were read from a single sample in a study of T cell repertoires in cytomegalovirus infection. TCRdb ran MiXCR on the reads and lists one entry per CDR3 protein. Of about 260,000 distinct CDR3 sequences in the sample, 8% to 9.5% were seen once. The source material was PBMCs. The source of these receptors is a human donor in good health (CMV status not recorded). Some clones in this sample may be carry-over from other donors' samples. Both conserved end residues are part of each CDR3. D genes are given only for firm matches. Size tells how often a clone was seen (once, few, many) or the class of an expanded clone, and some rows leave it out.

size,J,V,D,DNA,CDR3
many,TRBJ1-2,TRBV6-2/TRBV6-3,-,TGTGCCAGCAGTACCTCTAACTATGGCTACACCTTC,CASSTSNYGYTF
-,TRBJ2-2,TRBV30,TRBD1,TGTGCCTGGAGTGGGGACAGGGGGCGCCCGGCGAACACCGGGGAGCTGTTTTTT,CAWSGDRGRPANTGELFF
-,TRBJ2-2,TRBV7-6,TRBD2,TGTGCCAGCAGCTTAGTACGGGGGGGCATAACCGGGGAGCTGTTTTTT,CASSLVRGGITGELFF
many,TRBJ2-7,TRBV28,TRBD1,TGTGCCAGCGGCCCCCCACAGGGGGCCATCTACGAGCAGTACTTC,CASGPPQGAIYEQYF
many,TRBJ2-3,TRBV28,TRBD2,TGTGCCAGCAGGTCGGGACTAGCGGTCGCAGATACGCAGTATTTT,CASRSGLAVADTQYF
many,TRBJ1-2,TRBV11-2,TRBD1,TGTGCCAGCAGCTTAGATTGGACAGGGGGAGGCTACACCTTC,CASSLDWTGGGYTF
few,TRBJ1-1,TRBV4-1,-,TGCGCCAGCAGCCAGGGATTGAGCCACACTGAAGCTTTCTTT,CASSQGLSHTEAFF
-,TRBJ1-1,TRBV24-1,-,TGTGCCACCAGTGACCCCGGGACCCACGATGAAGCTTTCTTT,CATSDPGTHDEAFF
few,TRBJ2-1,TRBV4-1,-,TGCGCCAGCAGCCAAGAAGGAACAGGCTCGAGCTCCTACAATGAGCAGTTCTTC,CASSQEGTGSSSYNEQFF
many,TRBJ2-7,TRBV12-3/TRBV12-4,TRBD1,TGTGCCAGCACCGCTTGGGGACAGGGAAACGAGCAGTACTTC,CASTAWGQGNEQYF
-,TRBJ2-7,TRBV20-1,-,TGCAGTGCTAGTGAGGGGATAAACTACGAGCAGTACTTC,CSASEGINYEQYF
many,TRBJ2-7,TRBV7-8,-,TGTGCCAGCAGCTTAGGGGGCCCCTCCTACGAGCAGTACTTC,CASSLGGPSYEQYF
-,TRBJ1-3,TRBV6-6,-,TGTGCCAGCAGTTATTCAAGGGTCTCTGGAAACACCATATATTTT,CASSYSRVSGNTIYF
-,TRBJ2-3,TRBV5-1,-,-,CASSLWSVGQGTDTRYF
many,TRBJ1-1,TRBV7-9,-,TGTGCCAGCAGCTTATCGGCCTTTGGCACTGAAGCTTTCTTT,CASSLSAFGTEAFF
few,TRBJ1-5,TRBV28,TRBD1,TGTGCCAGCAGTCCGGGACAGTTCAATCAGCCCCAGCATTTT,CASSPGQFNQPQHF
many,TRBJ1-2,TRBV7-6,-,TGTGCCAGCAGCCCACGACAGGACCGGCGGGGATATGGCTACACCTTC,CASSPRQDRRGYGYTF
many,TRBJ2-5,TRBV7-2,-,TGTGCCAGCAGCTTCATAAGTGAGACCCAGTACTTC,CASSFISETQYF
many,TRBJ1-1,TRBV29-1,-,TGCAGCGTCGCCGTTGGGGACACTGAAGCTTTCTTT,CSVAVGDTEAFF
many,TRBJ2-7,TRBV7-9,-,TGTGCTTCGACTGAAAGCTCCTACGAGCAGTACTTC,CASTESSYEQYF
few,TRBJ2-6,TRBV20-1,TRBD1,TGCAGTGCTGGGGACAGTACTGGGGCCAACGTCCTGACTTTC,CSAGDSTGANVLTF
many,TRBJ1-4,TRBV7-2,-,TGTGCCAGCCGCGAATCGGGTTCAGTAGGTGAAAAACTGTTTTTT,CASRESGSVGEKLFF
-,TRBJ2-6,TRBV5-1,-,TGCGCCAGCAGCCACAGGAGTTCTGGGGCCAACGTCCTGACTTTC,CASSHRSSGANVLTF
few,TRBJ1-1,TRBV12-3/TRBV12-4,-,TGTGCCAGCAGTTTATCATACGGGTCGAGTGAAGCTTTCTTT,CASSLSYGSSEAFF
few,TRBJ1-4,TRBV6-5,TRBD1,TGTGCCAGCAGCCCAACCGGGACAGGGGGTGAAAAACTGTTTTTT,CASSPTGTGGEKLFF
many,TRBJ1-6,TRBV20-1,-,TGCAGTGCCCCGACCCTATCGGATTCACCCCTCCACTTT,CSAPTLSDSPLHF
few,TRBJ2-3,TRBV7-2,TRBD2,TGTGCCAGCAGTCGAACTAGCGGTCCTAGCACAGATACGCAGTATTTT,CASSRTSGPSTDTQYF
many,TRBJ2-1,TRBV10-3,TRBD2,TGTGCCATCAGTGCGGGGGGGACTCAGCAGTTCTTC,CAISAGGTQQFF
many,TRBJ2-7,TRBV7-8,TRBD2,TGTGCCAGCAGCTCAAGCGGGACCGTCTCCTACGAGCAGTACTTC,CASSSSGTVSYEQYF
few,TRBJ2-7,TRBV19,TRBD1,TGTGCCAGTAGTCTGTCCGGGACAGGGTGGACTTACGAGCAGTACTTC,CASSLSGTGWTYEQYF
few,TRBJ2-3,TRBV5-8,-,TGTGCCAGCAGCCCCGGGGTGGGGTCAGGGCCCACAGATACGCAGTATTTT,CASSPGVGSGPTDTQYF
-,TRBJ2-7,TRBV19,-,TGTGCCAGTAGTATAGGGACTAACTACGAGCAGTACTTC,CASSIGTNYEQYF
many,TRBJ1-1,TRBV12-3/TRBV12-4,-,TGTGCCAGCACCGGGACTGTGGGACACACTGAAGCTTTCTTT,CASTGTVGHTEAFF
once,TRBJ1-4,TRBV20-1,TRBD1,TGCAGTTTCGGGACAGGGGATGAAAAACTGTTTTTT,CSFGTGDEKLFF
few,TRBJ2-3,TRBV15,TRBD2,TGTGCCACCAGCCCTCGCGGACTAGCGGAGCAGTATTTT,CATSPRGLAEQYF
many,TRBJ1-1,TRBV12-3/TRBV12-4,TRBD1,TGTGCCAGCAACCCTGCAGGGGGCCGGACTGAAGCTTTCTTT,CASNPAGGRTEAFF
-,TRBJ1-1,TRBV7-9,TRBD1,TGTGCCAGCAGCTTAGAGGGACAGGGTGCTGAAGCTTTCTTT,CASSLEGQGAEAFF
many,TRBJ1-3,TRBV7-2,TRBD1,TGTGCCAGCAGCCGGGACAGCAGCTCTGGAAACACCATATATTTT,CASSRDSSSGNTIYF
many,TRBJ2-1,TRBV11-2,TRBD2,TGTGCCAGCAGCTTAGACAGCGGGGCCCTCAATGAGCAGTTCTTC,CASSLDSGALNEQFF
few,TRBJ1-4,TRBV28,TRBD1,TGTGCCAGCAGTCCAAAACAGGGGGCCGTTGCAACTAATGAAAAACTGTTTTTT,CASSPKQGAVATNEKLFF
-,TRBJ1-4,TRBV4-3,-,TGCGCCAGCAGCCAAGTACCCCCGAGGGGAGGGATAGTTGAAAAACTGTTTTTT,CASSQVPPRGGIVEKLFF
-,TRBJ1-6,TRBV4-3,-,TGCGCCAGCAGCCAAGAGGCACAGGGCAATTCACCCCTCCACTTT,CASSQEAQGNSPLHF
-,TRBJ1-1,TRBV14,-,TGTGCCAGCAGCCCGACAGGATGGGACACTGAAGCTTTCTTT,CASSPTGWDTEAFF
many,TRBJ2-3,TRBV14,-,TGTGCCAGCAGCCTGGGACTCTCCACGCAGTATTTT,CASSLGLSTQYF
-,TRBJ2-3,TRBV24-1,TRBD1,TGTGCCACCAGTGAACCTGGACCGGGACAGGGAACAGATACGCAGTATTTT,CATSEPGPGQGTDTQYF
few,TRBJ1-1,TRBV5-1,-,TGCGCCAGCAGCCCCCGGTCGGTGGGCACTGAAGCTTTCTTT,CASSPRSVGTEAFF
many,TRBJ2-7,TRBV7-2,-,TGTGCCAGCAGCTTACAAGGGTCCCTCTCCTACGAGCAGTACTTC,CASSLQGSLSYEQYF
few,TRBJ2-4,TRBV6-1,TRBD2,TGTGCCAGCAGTGACGGAACTAGCGTCGAAAACATTCAGTACTTC,CASSDGTSVENIQYF
many,TRBJ2-7,TRBV7-2,-,TGTGCCAGCAGCTTAGAGGCCCCTCCCCGCGGCGAGCAGTACTTC,CASSLEAPPRGEQYF
many,TRBJ1-1,TRBV7-2,-,TGTGCCAGCAGCTTAAACACAAAGAACACTGAAGCTTTCTTT,CASSLNTKNTEAFF
many,TRBJ1-2,TRBV28,-,TGTGCCAGCAGTCCCCCGGCCCAGGCCTACGGCTACACCTTC,CASSPPAQAYGYTF
-,TRBJ2-7,TRBV20-1,TRBD1,TGCAGTGTCTTATCTACGGGGGGGACAGGGGGCTTGTACGAGCAGTACTTC,CSVLSTGGTGGLYEQYF
many,TRBJ2-2,TRBV7-2,TRBD1,TGTGCCAGCAGCCAGATTGGGACAGCGAACACCGGGGAGCTGTTTTTT,CASSQIGTANTGELFF
many,TRBJ2-2,TRBV5-1,TRBD1,TGCGCCAGCAGCTTGGTGACAGGGACGGCCGGGGAGCTGTTTTTT,CASSLVTGTAGELFF